Below are 25 T cell receptor beta chains sequenced from a single sample in a study of blood T cell repertoires in COVID-19. TCRdb's copy holds only in-frame clones and misses some; the assay was immunoSEQ multiplex PCR. Counted here are fewer than 500,000 clones, approximately 90% occurring once; the ten biggest clones make up almost 1.5%. Source material: peripheral blood. All receptors derive from a woman aged 25 to 39 with active or convalescent COVID-19.

The chain joins TRBV4-1 to TRBJ1-2; D gene unclear. Germline CDR1 reads MGHRA; CDR2 reads YSYEKL. CDR3 length equals 16 residues. The V gene lost 0 bases and the J gene lost 2 bases, with 13 bases spanning the gap. The CDR3 reads CASSQDSQPQNYGYTF. CDR3 in DNA: TGCGCCAGCAGCCAAGATTCACAGCCCCAAAACTATGGCTACACCTTC.

Concerning this clone: Within the sample, other DNA sequences also encode this same CDR3. J is TRBJ2-2 and V is TRBV5-4; maybe TRBD2 (5 bases). V was shortened by 4 bases and J by 4 bases, with 8 bases between the two germline ends. Germline V gene lookup returns CDR1 SGHNT and CDR2 YYREEE (reference sequence). This CDR3 has 13 residues. DNA for the CDR3: TGTGCCAGCAGCCTGGCGGGCACCGGGGAGCTGTTTTTT. Translation: CASSLAGTGELFF. Full variable domain (remainder filled in from reference TRBV5-4 and TRBJ2-2): ETGVTQSPTHLIKTRGQQVTLRCSSQSGHNTVSWYQQALGQGPQFIFQYYREEENGRGNFPPRFSGLQFPNYSSELNVNALELDDSALYLCASSLAGTGELFFGEGSRLTVL.

This CDR3 reads CAISRQQDYNEQFF. The CDR3 nucleotides read TGTGCCATCAGTCGACAGCAGGACTACAATGAGCAGTTCTTC. The chain links TRBV10-3 to TRBJ2-1; D is perhaps TRBD1 (5 bases). This CDR3 region has 14 residues. Looked up from germline, CDR1 is ENHRY and CDR2 is SYGVKD. The germline V and J ends were trimmed by 5 bases and 3 bases, with 11 bases remaining between them.

This chain uses TRBV19 with TRBJ2-2, with 13 bases matching TRBD2. This CDR3 spans 17 amino acids. The germline gives CDR1 LNHDA, CDR2 SQIVND (reference sequence). J was trimmed by 10 bases and V by 3 bases; bases with no gene match: 11. CDR3 coding DNA: TGTGCCAGTAGTATGGACTTGGGACTAGCGGGAAACGAGGAGCTGTTTTTT. It translates to CASSMDLGLAGNEELFF.

The chain joins TRBV4-1 to TRBJ1-4; unclear D gene. V lost 3 bases, J lost 0 bases, and 8 bases lay in between. This CDR3 is 15 amino acids long. From germline, CDR1 is MGHRA and CDR2 YSYEKL. CDR3 amino acids: CASSHTIPTNEKLFF. The CDR3 DNA reads as TGCGCCAGCAGCCATACAATTCCAACTAATGAAAAACTGTTTTTT.

The chain joins TRBV7-8 to TRBJ2-5; TRBD1 matches 9 bases. Per germline, CDR1 SGHVS and CDR2 FQNEAQ. CDR3 length equals 16 residues. Losses at the gene ends were 4 bases for V and 0 bases for J; bases not matched to a gene: 6. The CDR3 is CASSSDRGIHQETQYF. CDR3 DNA: TGTGCCAGCAGCTCAGACAGGGGGATCCACCAAGAGACCCAGTACTTC.

The chain is built from TRBV14 and TRBJ2-1, with 8 positions matching TRBD1. The ends lost 3 bases at V and 4 bases at J; junction bases unmatched: 11. The CDR3 has 17 residues. The germline CDR1 and CDR2 sequences are SGHDN and FVKESK. The CDR3, as DNA: TGTGCCAGCAGCCAGATCGGAACAGGGGGTGATTACAATGAGCAGTTCTTC. It encodes CASSQIGTGGDYNEQFF.

Note on this clone: In the same sample, other DNA sequences code for this CDR3. CDR3 loop: CASSQGQAYEQYF. CDR3 coding DNA: TGCGCCAGCAGCCAAGGACAGGCCTACGAGCAGTACTTC. The chain joins TRBV4-1 to TRBJ2-7; a weak D match, TRBD1 (6 bases). Trimming cost V 1 base and J 2 bases, with 6 bases left between them. Germline V lookup: CDR1 MGHRA, CDR2 YSYEKL. The CDR3 has 13 residues.

The rearrangement uses TRBV5-1 and TRBJ2-7; the D gene is possibly TRBD1 (6 bases). CDR3 length equals 13 residues. The V end was cut by 4 bases, the J end by 3 bases, with 11 bases between. From germline, CDR1 is SGHRS and CDR2 YFSETQ. The CDR3 region is CASSGDNFYEQYF. In DNA form, the CDR3 reads TGCGCCAGCAGCGGGGACAACTTCTACGAGCAGTACTTC. The whole variable domain, remainder taken from reference TRBV5-1 and TRBJ2-7, is KAGVTQTPRYLIKTRGQQVTLSCSPISGHRSVSWYQQTPGQGLQFLFEYFSETQRNKGNFPGRFSGRQFSNSRSEMNVSTLELGDSALYLCASSGDNFYEQYFGPGTRLTVT.

As concerns this clone: Other DNA sequences within the sample encode an identical CDR3. The rearrangement joins TRBV12-3 or TRBV12-4 to TRBJ2-1; tentatively, D is TRBD1 (6 bases). The length of the CDR3 is 12 residues. V was trimmed by 4 bases and J by 9 bases, leaving 10 bases between them. The CDR3 is CASSYRVGEQFF. Written as DNA, the CDR3 is TGTGCCAGCAGTTACAGGGTGGGTGAGCAGTTCTTC.

The chain recombines TRBV10-3 with TRBJ1-5; D gene ambiguous. The V gene's germline CDR1 is ENHRY and CDR2 SYGVKD. The CDR3 runs to 13 residues. The V end was cut by 6 bases, the J end by 1 base, with 7 bases between. The CDR3 nucleotides read TGTGCCATCAGGGGAGGGAGCAATCAGCCCCAGCATTTT. Its protein product is CAIRGGSNQPQHF.

This clone came up once. The rearrangement links TRBV4-1 to TRBJ2-1; 9 bases are shared with TRBD2. The CDR3 covers 13 residues. V was pared by 2 bases and J by 8 bases, with 1 base of the junction left unmatched. In germline, CDR1 is MGHRA, CDR2 YSYEKL. In nucleotides, the CDR3 is TGCGCCAGCAGCCAAAAGCGGGAGGATGAGCAGTTCTTC. Its translation is CASSQKREDEQFF.

The genes are TRBV2 and TRBJ1-1, with 8 bases fitting TRBD1. Unmatched junction bases numbered 4, after V lost 6 bases and J lost 1 base. Germline values: CDR1 SNHLY, CDR2 FYNNEI. This CDR3 comprises 14 residues. The CDR3 DNA follows: TGTGCCAGCAGATCGGGGACAGGGAACACTGAAGCTTTCTTT. Translated: CASRSGTGNTEAFF.

The chain employs TRBV19 and TRBJ1-1; TRBD1 is a possible D gene (6 bases). The CDR3 length is 14 residues. Trimming cost V 7 bases and J 4 bases, with 16 bases left between them. Germline CDR1 and CDR2: LNHDA and SQIVND (reference sequence). For the CDR3, the DNA is TGTGCCAGTACGCCACAGGGATTAAGCACTGAAGCTTTCTTT. This encodes CASTPQGLSTEAFF.

V is TRBV19 and J is TRBJ1-1, with unresolved D. This CDR3 is 14 amino acids long. The V and J ends lost 1 base and 10 bases respectively, with 16 bases between them. Germline V gene lookup returns CDR1 LNHDA and CDR2 SQIVND (reference sequence). The chain's CDR3 is CASSIVRQEEGAFF. For the CDR3, the DNA is TGTGCCAGTAGTATAGTAAGGCAGGAGGAGGGAGCTTTCTTT.

This clone has more than one count but fewer than ten. The chain employs TRBV5-1 and TRBJ1-1; D remains unclear. This CDR3 has 16 residues. The germline V gene encodes CDR1 SGHRS and CDR2 YFSETQ. Trimming shortened V by 4 bases and J by 0 bases, and 16 bases separated the two germline ends. CDR3 in amino acids: CASSPSATLMNTEAFF. For the CDR3, the DNA is TGCGCCAGCAGCCCCTCTGCGACACTTATGAACACTGAAGCTTTCTTT.

This clone showed up many times. The rearrangement links TRBV4-2 to TRBJ2-1, with 7 bases aligning to TRBD2. Germline V lookup: CDR1 LGHNA, CDR2 YNFKEQ. The CDR3 runs to 17 residues. V dropped 4 bases and J dropped 4; count of bases not matched to a gene: 13. The CDR3 spells CASSPSPAGDPYNEQFF. CDR3 coding DNA: TGTGCCAGCAGCCCATCCCCCGCGGGGGACCCTTACAATGAGCAGTTCTTC.

The V call is TRBV27, the J call TRBJ1-1; TRBD1 aligns across 7 bases. V shed 5 bases, J shed 4 bases, and the junction held 19 bases outside the gene matches. CDR1 and CDR2 (germline): MNHEY, SMNVEV (reference sequence). The CDR3 length is 18 residues. In nucleotides, the CDR3 is TGTGCCAGCAGTCCTGGGAACTCCTACAGGGGAGAAGGCACTGAAGCTTTCTTT. Its translation: CASSPGNSYRGEGTEAFF.

The chain joins TRBV7-9 to TRBJ1-2; 10 bases agree with TRBD1. Germline values: CDR1 SEHNR, CDR2 FQNEAQ (reference sequence). The CDR3 is 17 amino acids. With 5 bases clipped from V and 7 bases from J, the junction kept 16 bases outside the gene matches. CDR3 residues: CASSPSTRQGAVGGYTF. In DNA form, the CDR3 reads TGTGCCAGCAGCCCGTCTACCCGACAGGGGGCGGTCGGTGGCTACACCTTC.

The chain links TRBV27 to TRBJ1-5, with 8 bases aligning to TRBD1. V shed 6 bases and J 5 bases; nucleotides not matched to a gene: 6. Germline V gene data show CDR1 as MNHEY and CDR2 as SMNVEV (reference sequence). CDR3 length: 14 amino acids. CDR3 region: CASRQTGVDQPQHF. In DNA form, the CDR3 reads TGTGCCAGCAGGCAGACAGGGGTAGATCAGCCCCAGCATTTT.

J is TRBJ2-1 and V is TRBV10-1, with TRBD1 matching over 8 bases. CDR1 and CDR2 from the germline V gene are WNHNN and SYGVQD (reference sequence). There are 14 residues in the CDR3. Unmatched junction bases numbered 6, after V lost 5 bases and J lost 6 bases. CDR3 nucleotides: TGCGCCAGCAGTTCGACAGGGGTGGTCAATGAGCAGTTCTTC. Its translation: CASSSTGVVNEQFF.

This chain joins TRBV27 and TRBJ1-6, with TRBD1 as a possible D gene (6 bases). Trimming stripped 6 bases from V and 9 bases from J, with 27 bases between. Germline V gene sequence: CDR1 MNHEY, CDR2 SMNVEV (reference sequence). There are 18 residues in the CDR3. CDR3 in amino acids: CASSPKGVGGGLGSPLHF. In DNA form, the CDR3 reads TGTGCCAGCAGCCCGAAGGGGGTCGGCGGGGGCCTGGGTTCACCCCTCCACTTT.

As for this clone: The same CDR3 arises from other DNA sequences in this sample as well. This chain links TRBV2 with TRBJ1-4; D ambiguous. The germline CDR1 and CDR2 sequences are SNHLY and FYNNEI. V was shortened by 1 base and J by 0 bases, with 6 bases between the two germline ends. This CDR3 is built from 15 residues. This CDR3 reads CASSEGGATNEKLFF. DNA for the CDR3: TGTGCCAGCAGTGAAGGGGGAGCAACTAATGAAAAACTGTTTTTT.

In DNA, the CDR3 is TGTGCCACAACAAAAGACCGGGGGAACACTGAAGCTTTCTTT. Translating it yields CATTKDRGNTEAFF. J is TRBJ1-1 and V is TRBV15; D not resolved. Germline V gives CDR1 LNHNV, CDR2 YYDKDF (reference sequence). The germline V and J ends were trimmed by 9 bases and 1 base, with 15 bases remaining between them. The CDR3 contains 14 residues. Together with reference TRBV15 and TRBJ1-1, the CDR3 gives the full variable domain: DAMVIQNPRYQVTQFGKPVTLSCSQTLNHNVMYWYQQKSSQAPKLLFHYYDKDFNNEADTPDNFQSRRPNTSFCFLDIRSPGLGDTAMYLCATTKDRGNTEAFFGQGTRLTVV.

This clone was seen more than once but under ten times. The chain uses TRBV5-1 and TRBJ2-2; D not resolved. V dropped 1 base and J dropped 7 bases, with 8 bases sitting between them. CDR1 SGHRS and CDR2 YFSETQ come from the germline V gene. The CDR3 has 13 amino acids. The CDR3: CASSLQADGELFF. CDR3 DNA: TGCGCCAGCAGCTTGCAAGCCGACGGGGAGCTGTTTTTT. Full variable domain (outside the CDR3, taken from reference TRBV5-1 and TRBJ2-2): KAGVTQTPRYLIKTRGQQVTLSCSPISGHRSVSWYQQTPGQGLQFLFEYFSETQRNKGNFPGRFSGRQFSNSRSEMNVSTLELGDSALYLCASSLQADGELFFGEGSRLTVL.